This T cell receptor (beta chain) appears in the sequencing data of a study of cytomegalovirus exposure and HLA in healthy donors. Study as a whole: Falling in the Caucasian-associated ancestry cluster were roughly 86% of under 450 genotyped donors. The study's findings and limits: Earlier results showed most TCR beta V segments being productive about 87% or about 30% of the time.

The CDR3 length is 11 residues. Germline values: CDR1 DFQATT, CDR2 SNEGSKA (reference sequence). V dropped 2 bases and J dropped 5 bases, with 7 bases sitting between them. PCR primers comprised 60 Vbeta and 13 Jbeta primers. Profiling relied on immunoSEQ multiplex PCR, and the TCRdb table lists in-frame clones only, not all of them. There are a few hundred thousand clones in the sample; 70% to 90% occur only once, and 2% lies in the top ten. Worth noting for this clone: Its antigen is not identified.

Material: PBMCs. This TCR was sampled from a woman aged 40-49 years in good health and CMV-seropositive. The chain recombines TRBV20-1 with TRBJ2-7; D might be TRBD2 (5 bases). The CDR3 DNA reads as TGCAGTGCTAGATGGGGAGACGAGCAGTACTTC. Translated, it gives CSARWGDEQYF.